The 22 T cell receptor beta chains below come from one sample, sequenced in a study of sequential checkpoint blockade in melanoma. Treatment in this sample: randomized to nivolumab then ipilimumab (arm A) or the reverse (arm B). Repertoires were generated with immunoSEQ multiplex PCR, while TCRdb's copy carries only in-frame clones and drops some. The sample includes roughly 20,000 clones, under 30% of them seen just once. The input for sequencing was tumor tissue (inferred from file names), taken from a patient given nivolumab and ipilimumab in sequence. The receptors were gathered from a human donor with melanoma.

The J gene is TRBJ1-2, the V gene TRBV19; D may be TRBD1 (6 bases). Germline V gene lookup returns CDR1 LNHDA and CDR2 SQIVND (reference sequence). This CDR3 is built from 16 residues. V shed 1 base and J shed 3 bases, with 15 bases lying between them. The CDR3 region has the DNA TGTGCCAGTAGTATAGGAACCGACGGGACATACTATGGCTACACCTTC. Amino acids: CASSIGTDGTYYGYTF.

The genes are TRBV11-3 and TRBJ1-3, with D perhaps matching TRBD1 (5 bases). V was clipped by 3 bases and J by 0 bases, with 12 bases between them. The CDR3 length is 16 residues. In germline, CDR1 is SGHNT, CDR2 YENEEA. The CDR3 nucleotides are TGTGCCAGCAGCTTGTGGGACTTGAGCTCTGGAAACACCATATATTTT. This translates into CASSLWDLSSGNTIYF.

This chain joins TRBV6-8 and TRBJ2-7, with D maybe TRBD1 (5 bases). V lost 10 bases to trimming and J lost 0 bases, with 13 bases between them. The length of the CDR3 is 13 residues. The germline V gene has CDR1 MNHGY and CDR2 SAAAGT. Written as DNA, the CDR3 is TGTGCCACTCAGTCGACAGACTCCTACGAGCAGTACTTC. This gives the protein CATQSTDSYEQYF.

This clone was counted many times. The chain is built from TRBV11-3 and TRBJ2-2; tentatively, D is TRBD2 (6 bases). The CDR3 totals 15 residues. The V end lost 5 bases, the J end lost 1 base, and 11 bases lay between the germline ends. Looked up from germline, CDR1 is SGHNT and CDR2 is YENEEA. In nucleotides, the CDR3 is TGTGCCAGCAGCAAGGGGACTGTGAACACCGGGGAGCTGTTTTTT. Translated, it gives CASSKGTVNTGELFF.

V usage is TRBV28 and J usage is TRBJ1-2; weak D call: TRBD1 (5 bases). V was cut by 3 bases and J by 8 bases, with 13 bases left in between. This CDR3 has 13 amino acids. Germline lookup yields CDR1 MDHEN and CDR2 SYDVKM. The CDR3 reads CASSFGGGGGYTF. CDR3 DNA: TGTGCCAGCAGTTTTGGGGGAGGAGGCGGCTACACCTTC.

This clone was counted only a few times. The chain joins TRBV11-3 to TRBJ1-2, with D maybe TRBD1 (5 bases). The CDR3 spans 14 residues. V lost 6 bases, J lost 4 bases, and 15 bases lay in between. The germline V gene has CDR1 SGHNT and CDR2 YENEEA. The CDR3 DNA follows: TGTGCCAGCAGGTGGGACCGAGGAGGCTATGGCTACACCTTC. The encoded protein is CASRWDRGGYGYTF. Complete variable domain (other parts from reference TRBV11-3 and TRBJ1-2): EAGVVQSPRYKIIEKKQPVAFWCNPISGHNTLYWYLQNLGQGPELLIRYENEEAVDDSQLPKDRFSAERLKGVDSTLKIQPAELGDSAVYLCASRWDRGGYGYTFGSGTRLTVV.

This chain connects TRBV11-3 to TRBJ1-6; a weak D match, TRBD1 (5 bases). CDR3 length equals 16 residues. Trimming removed 5 bases from V and 9 bases from J, with 20 bases in between. Germline V gives CDR1 SGHNT, CDR2 YENEEA. This chain's CDR3 is CASSMVGLGGGSPLHF. Here the CDR3 DNA reads TGTGCCAGCAGCATGGTAGGGCTCGGGGGGGGTTCACCCCTCCACTTT.

The rearrangement joins TRBV5-1 to TRBJ2-7; 7 nucleotides agree with TRBD2. Germline trimming cut 3 bases from V and 5 bases from J; bases unmatched to any gene: 11. Germline CDR1 SGHRS, CDR2 YFSETQ. This CDR3 region has 15 residues. CDR3 loop: CASSWRAGDRDEQYF. The CDR3 DNA follows: TGCGCCAGCAGCTGGAGGGCGGGAGATCGGGACGAGCAGTACTTC.

The V gene is TRBV5-1, the J gene TRBJ2-3, with D unresolved. The CDR3 loop spans 15 amino acids. CDR1 is SGHRS and CDR2 is YFSETQ in the germline V gene. V gave up 0 bases and J gave up 2 bases, with 10 bases separating them. The CDR3 spells CASSLVDGSTDTQYF. The CDR3 DNA reads as TGCGCCAGCAGCTTGGTAGACGGATCCACAGATACGCAGTATTTT.

This chain uses TRBV11-3 with TRBJ2-5; 9 bases fit TRBD1. Germline CDR1 reads SGHNT; CDR2 reads YENEEA. With V trimmed by 4 bases and J by 5 bases, 11 bases remained unmatched. The CDR3 covers 16 residues. The DNA for the CDR3 is TGTGCCAGCAGCTGGGGACAGGGCGACTCCAGGGAGACCCAGTACTTC. This sequence encodes CASSWGQGDSRETQYF. The whole variable domain, filled in from reference TRBV11-3 and TRBJ2-5, reads EAGVVQSPRYKIIEKKQPVAFWCNPISGHNTLYWYLQNLGQGPELLIRYENEEAVDDSQLPKDRFSAERLKGVDSTLKIQPAELGDSAVYLCASSWGQGDSRETQYFGPGTRLLVL.

This clone was seen more than once but under ten times. This chain links TRBV11-3 with TRBJ2-3; weak D call: TRBD2 (6 bases). The CDR3 is 14 residues long. V was shortened by 5 bases and J by 3 bases, with 12 bases between the two germline ends. Germline V CDR1 and CDR2: SGHNT, YENEEA. For the CDR3, the DNA is TGTGCCAGCAGCGAAGGAGGGTCTACAGATACGCAGTATTTT. Translated: CASSEGGSTDTQYF.

This sequence joins TRBV11-3 and TRBJ2-3; TRBD1 is a possible D gene (6 bases). CDR3 length equals 15 residues. V dropped 4 bases and J dropped 2 bases, with 13 bases sitting between them. Germline loops: CDR1 SGHNT, CDR2 YENEEA. CDR3 loop: CASSYGQPDTDTQYF. As DNA, the CDR3 is TGTGCCAGCAGCTACGGACAGCCTGACACAGATACGCAGTATTTT.

V usage is TRBV30 and J usage is TRBJ2-1, with TRBD1 matching 10 bases. This CDR3 has 14 residues. Germline-derived CDR1 and CDR2 are GTSNPN and SVGIG (reference sequence). The trim removed 4 bases at V and 7 bases at J, leaving 7 bases unmatched. The CDR3 coding sequence is TGTGCCTGGACCCGACAGGGGGCAAGGAATGAGCAGTTCTTC. Its translation: CAWTRQGARNEQFF.

CDR3 sequence reads: CASSYSSGRAREQFF. CDR3 DNA: TGTGCCAGCAGTTACTCGAGCGGGAGGGCCCGTGAGCAGTTCTTC. The chain joins TRBV6-8 to TRBJ2-1; TRBD2 matches at 10 bases. Trimming at V came to 0 bases and at J to 9 bases, leaving 5 bases not matched to a gene. The CDR3 is 15 amino acids. Germline CDR1 and CDR2: MNHGY and SAAAGT.

This clone showed up just a few times. V gene TRBV6-8 combines with J gene TRBJ2-1, with 10 positions matching TRBD2. CDR1 and CDR2 (germline): MNHGY, SAAAGT. The CDR3 extends over 16 amino acids. V gave up 2 bases and J gave up 9 bases; unmatched junction bases: 10. The CDR3 nucleotides are TGTGCCAGCAGTTACGGCAGCGGGAGGGCCTCCAGTGAGCAGTTCTTC. It translates to CASSYGSGRASSEQFF.

The V call is TRBV14, the J call TRBJ2-2; 9 nucleotides agree with TRBD1. This CDR3 spans 17 amino acids. The J segment lost 4 bases and the V segment lost 6 bases, leaving 12 bases of the junction unmatched. Germline-derived CDR1 and CDR2 are SGHDN and FVKESK. The CDR3 DNA follows: TGTGCCAGCAGTTTCGATGACAGGGGGGTGTTCACCGGGGAGCTGTTTTTT. It translates to CASSFDDRGVFTGELFF.

This clone was found once. The chain employs TRBV23-1 and TRBJ2-7; the match to TRBD2 covers 11 bases. TRBV23-1 is an ORF, and what it does is uncertain. The J segment lost 2 bases and the V segment lost 7 bases, leaving 7 bases of the junction unmatched. CDR3 length: 15 residues. For the CDR3, the DNA is TGCGCCAGCAAGCTAGCGGGGGGCCCCCCCTACGAGCAGTACTTC. This gives the protein CASKLAGGPPYEQYF.

This chain joins TRBV18 and TRBJ1-1; no definite D call. Germline-derived CDR1 and CDR2 are KGHSH and LQKENI. V dropped 0 bases and J dropped 4 bases, with 9 bases sitting between them. CDR3 length: 14 residues. The CDR3 reads CASSPPGRVTEAFF. CDR3 DNA sequence: TGTGCCAGCTCACCACCCGGGAGAGTCACTGAAGCTTTCTTT.

This sequence joins TRBV6-8 and TRBJ1-2; a weak D match, TRBD1 (5 bases). The V end was cut by 7 bases, the J end by 0 bases, with 12 bases between. Per the germline V gene, CDR1 is MNHGY and CDR2 is SAAAGT. This CDR3 has 14 amino acids. The CDR3 is CASTKAGSNYGYTF. The DNA of the CDR3 is TGTGCCAGCACAAAAGCAGGGTCTAACTATGGCTACACCTTC.

This clone has only a few counts. The chain has TRBV6-8 and TRBJ1-3; 9 bases fit TRBD1. The germline CDR1 and CDR2 sequences are MNHGY and SAAAGT. The CDR3 is 19 residues long. V was pared by 0 bases and J by 3 bases, with 12 bases of the junction left unmatched. This CDR3 is CASSYSKLRDRAYGNTIYF. CDR3 DNA sequence: TGTGCCAGCAGTTACTCCAAGTTGCGGGACAGGGCCTATGGAAACACCATATATTTT.

A few counts support this clone. The chain employs TRBV7-4 and TRBJ2-7, with D possibly being TRBD1 (6 bases). The germline V gene has CDR1 SGHVT and CDR2 SQSDAQ. CDR3 length: 15 amino acids. Trimming removed 4 bases from V and 2 bases from J, with 15 bases in between. The CDR3 region is CASSSGTPGPYEQYF. In DNA, the CDR3 is TGTGCCAGCAGCTCCGGGACACCGGGCCCCTACGAGCAGTACTTC.

This clone showed up many times. The chain carries TRBV11-3 and TRBJ1-1; D is perhaps TRBD1 (6 bases). The V end lost 5 bases, the J end lost 4 bases, and 14 bases lay between the germline ends. This CDR3 spans 14 amino acids. Germline CDR1 reads SGHNT; CDR2 reads YENEEA. In nucleotides, the CDR3 is TGTGCCAGCAGCCTGGGGGGGCGAGGCACTGAAGCTTTCTTT. It is translated as CASSLGGRGTEAFF. The complete variable domain, with remaining parts taken from reference TRBV11-3 and TRBJ1-1, reads EAGVVQSPRYKIIEKKQPVAFWCNPISGHNTLYWYLQNLGQGPELLIRYENEEAVDDSQLPKDRFSAERLKGVDSTLKIQPAELGDSAVYLCASSLGGRGTEAFFGQGTRLTVV.